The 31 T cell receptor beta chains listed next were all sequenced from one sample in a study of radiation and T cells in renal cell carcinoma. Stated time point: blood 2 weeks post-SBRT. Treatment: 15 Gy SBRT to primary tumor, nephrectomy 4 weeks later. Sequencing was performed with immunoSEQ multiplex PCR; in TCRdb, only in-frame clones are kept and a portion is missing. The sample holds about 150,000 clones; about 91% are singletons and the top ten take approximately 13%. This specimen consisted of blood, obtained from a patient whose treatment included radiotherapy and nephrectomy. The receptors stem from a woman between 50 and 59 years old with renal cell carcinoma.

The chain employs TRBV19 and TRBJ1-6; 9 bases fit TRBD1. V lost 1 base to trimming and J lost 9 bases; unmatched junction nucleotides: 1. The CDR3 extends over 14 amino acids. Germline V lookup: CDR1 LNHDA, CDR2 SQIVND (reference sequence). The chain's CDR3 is CASSIVGQGSPLHF. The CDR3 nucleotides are TGTGCCAGTAGTATAGTGGGACAGGGTTCACCCCTCCACTTT.

CDR3 DNA: TGTGCCAGCAGTGACTCCGCCGGCCGCAATCAGCCCCAGCATTTT. Translating it yields CASSDSAGRNQPQHF. The rearrangement uses TRBV6-4 and TRBJ1-5; D gene ambiguous. Germline V CDR1 and CDR2: MRHNA, SNTAGT. This CDR3 is built from 15 residues. V was shortened by 0 bases and J by 2 bases, with 8 bases between the two germline ends.

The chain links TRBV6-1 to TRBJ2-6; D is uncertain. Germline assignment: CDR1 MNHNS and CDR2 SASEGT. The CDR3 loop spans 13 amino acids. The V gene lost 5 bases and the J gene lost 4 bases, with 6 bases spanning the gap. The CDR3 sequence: CASSRSGANVLTF. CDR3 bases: TGTGCCAGCAGTCGAAGCGGGGCCAACGTCCTGACTTTC.

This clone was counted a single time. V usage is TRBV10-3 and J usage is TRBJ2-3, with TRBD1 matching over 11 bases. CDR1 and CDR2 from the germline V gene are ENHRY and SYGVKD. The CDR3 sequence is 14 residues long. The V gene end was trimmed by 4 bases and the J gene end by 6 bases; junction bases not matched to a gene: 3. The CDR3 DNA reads TGTGCCATCAGTGTGGGACAGGGGGGCGATACGCAGTATTTT. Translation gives CAISVGQGGDTQYF.

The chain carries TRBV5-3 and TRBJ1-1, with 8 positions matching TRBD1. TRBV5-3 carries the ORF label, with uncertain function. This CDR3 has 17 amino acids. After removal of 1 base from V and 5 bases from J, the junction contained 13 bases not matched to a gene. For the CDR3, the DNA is TGTGCCAGAAGCTTGTCGTTCCGCGGAGACAGGGGAACTGAAGCTTTCTTT. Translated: CARSLSFRGDRGTEAFF.

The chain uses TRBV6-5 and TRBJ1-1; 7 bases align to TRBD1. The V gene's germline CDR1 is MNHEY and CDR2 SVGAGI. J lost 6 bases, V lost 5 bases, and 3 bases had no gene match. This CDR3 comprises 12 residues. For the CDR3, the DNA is TGTGCCAGCAGTAGGGGGACAGCTGAAGCTTTCTTT. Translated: CASSRGTAEAFF.

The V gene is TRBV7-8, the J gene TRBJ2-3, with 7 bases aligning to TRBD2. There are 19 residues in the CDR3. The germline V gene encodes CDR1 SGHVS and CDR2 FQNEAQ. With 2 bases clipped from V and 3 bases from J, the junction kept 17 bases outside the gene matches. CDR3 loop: CASSLPKTGLKMTTDTQYF. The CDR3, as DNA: TGTGCCAGCAGCTTACCCAAAACGGGACTAAAGATGACAACAGATACGCAGTATTTT. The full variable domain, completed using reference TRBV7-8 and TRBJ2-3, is GAGVSQSPRYKVAKRGQDVALRCDPISGHVSLFWYQQALGQGPEFLTYFQNEAQLDKSGLPSDRFFAERPEGSVSTLKIQRTQQEDSAVYLCASSLPKTGLKMTTDTQYFGPGTRLTVL.

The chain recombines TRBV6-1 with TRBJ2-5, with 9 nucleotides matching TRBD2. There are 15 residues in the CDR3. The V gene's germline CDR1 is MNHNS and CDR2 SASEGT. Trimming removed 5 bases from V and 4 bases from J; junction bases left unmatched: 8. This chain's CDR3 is CASSLASGVGETQYF. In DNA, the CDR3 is TGTGCCAGCAGTTTGGCTAGCGGGGTGGGAGAGACCCAGTACTTC.

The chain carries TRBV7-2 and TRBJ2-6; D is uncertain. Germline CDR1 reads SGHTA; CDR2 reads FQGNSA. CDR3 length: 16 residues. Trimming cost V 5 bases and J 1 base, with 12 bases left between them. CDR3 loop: CASSTWALSGANVLTF. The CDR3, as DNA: TGTGCCAGCAGCACTTGGGCCTTATCTGGGGCCAACGTCCTGACTTTC. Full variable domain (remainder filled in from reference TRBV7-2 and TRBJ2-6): GAGVSQSPSNKVTEKGKDVELRCDPISGHTALYWYRQSLGQGLEFLIYFQGNSAPDKSGLPSDRFSAERTGGSVSTLTIQRTQQEDSAVYLCASSTWALSGANVLTFGAGSRLTVL.

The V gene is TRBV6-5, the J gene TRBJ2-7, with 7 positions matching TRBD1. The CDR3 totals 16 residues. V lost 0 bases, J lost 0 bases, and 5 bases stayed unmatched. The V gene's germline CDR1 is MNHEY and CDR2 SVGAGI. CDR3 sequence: CASSYSGQQSSYEQYF. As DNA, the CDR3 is TGTGCCAGCAGTTACTCGGGACAGCAGAGCTCCTACGAGCAGTACTTC.

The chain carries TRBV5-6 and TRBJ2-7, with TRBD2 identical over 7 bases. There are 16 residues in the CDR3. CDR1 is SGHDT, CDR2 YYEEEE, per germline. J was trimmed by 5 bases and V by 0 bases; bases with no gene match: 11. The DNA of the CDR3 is TGTGCCAGCAGCTTGGCCGATGTCGGGGGGATGAACGAGCAGTACTTC. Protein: CASSLADVGGMNEQYF.

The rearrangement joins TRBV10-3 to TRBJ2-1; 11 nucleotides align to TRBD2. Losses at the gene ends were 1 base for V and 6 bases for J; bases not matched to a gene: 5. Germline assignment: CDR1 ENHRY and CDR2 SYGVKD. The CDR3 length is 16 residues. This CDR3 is CAISEYTSGGSNEQFF. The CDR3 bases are TGTGCCATCAGTGAGTACACTAGCGGGGGAAGCAATGAGCAGTTCTTC.

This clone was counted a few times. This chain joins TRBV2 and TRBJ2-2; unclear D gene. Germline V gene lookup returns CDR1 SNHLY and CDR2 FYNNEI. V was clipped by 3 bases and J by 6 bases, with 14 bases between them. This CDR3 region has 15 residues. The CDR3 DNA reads TGTGCCAGCAGTGAGGACCCGAATCTCGCCGGGGAGCTGTTTTTT. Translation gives CASSEDPNLAGELFF.

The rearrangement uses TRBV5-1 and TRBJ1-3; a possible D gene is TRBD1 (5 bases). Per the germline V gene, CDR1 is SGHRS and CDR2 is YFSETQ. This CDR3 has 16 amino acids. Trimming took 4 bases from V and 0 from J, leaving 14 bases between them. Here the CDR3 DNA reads TGCGCCAGCAGCAGGGAAGACAGATCCTCTGGAAACACCATATATTTT. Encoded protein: CASSREDRSSGNTIYF.

CDR3: CSGDSNGLDTQYF. The CDR3 DNA reads as TGCAGCGGTGATTCCAATGGTTTAGATACGCAGTATTTT. The chain has TRBV29-1 and TRBJ2-3; D unresolved. Germline loops: CDR1 SQVTM, CDR2 ANQGSEA. CDR3 length: 13 amino acids. V shed 7 bases and J shed 5 bases, with 16 bases lying between them.

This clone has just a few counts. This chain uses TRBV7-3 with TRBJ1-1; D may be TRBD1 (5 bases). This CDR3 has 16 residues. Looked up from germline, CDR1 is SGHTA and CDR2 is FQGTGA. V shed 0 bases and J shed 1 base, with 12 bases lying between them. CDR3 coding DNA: TGTGCCAGCAGCTTAACGGGGGACCGACCGAACACTGAAGCTTTCTTT. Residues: CASSLTGDRPNTEAFF.

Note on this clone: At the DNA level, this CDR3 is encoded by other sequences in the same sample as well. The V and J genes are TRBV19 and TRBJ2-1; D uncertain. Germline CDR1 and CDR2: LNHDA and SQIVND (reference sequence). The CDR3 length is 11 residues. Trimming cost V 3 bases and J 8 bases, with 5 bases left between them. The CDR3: CASSIGDEQFF. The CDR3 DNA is TGTGCCAGTAGTATTGGGGATGAGCAGTTCTTC.

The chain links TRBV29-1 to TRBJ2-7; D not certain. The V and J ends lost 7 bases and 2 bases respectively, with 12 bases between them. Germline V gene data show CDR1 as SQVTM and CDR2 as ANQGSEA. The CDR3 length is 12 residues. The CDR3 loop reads CSGLVYPYEQYF. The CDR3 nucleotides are TGCAGCGGCCTAGTGTACCCCTACGAGCAGTACTTC.

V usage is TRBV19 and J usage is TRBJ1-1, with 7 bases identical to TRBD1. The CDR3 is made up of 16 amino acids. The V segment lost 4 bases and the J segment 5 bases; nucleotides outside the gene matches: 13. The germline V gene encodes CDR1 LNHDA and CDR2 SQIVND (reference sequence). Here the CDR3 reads CASSNHRNRGRTEAFF. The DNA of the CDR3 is TGTGCCAGTAGTAACCACCGGAACAGGGGAAGAACTGAAGCTTTCTTT.

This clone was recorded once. The CDR3 DNA reads as TGTGCCAGCAGCACGGGACAGGGTTTTGGCTACACCTTC. The encoded protein is CASSTGQGFGYTF. The chain recombines TRBV9 with TRBJ1-2; 9 positions match TRBD1. The CDR3 spans 13 residues. V shed 4 bases, J shed 7 bases, and the junction held 5 bases outside the gene matches. CDR1 SGDLS and CDR2 YYNGEE come from the germline V gene.

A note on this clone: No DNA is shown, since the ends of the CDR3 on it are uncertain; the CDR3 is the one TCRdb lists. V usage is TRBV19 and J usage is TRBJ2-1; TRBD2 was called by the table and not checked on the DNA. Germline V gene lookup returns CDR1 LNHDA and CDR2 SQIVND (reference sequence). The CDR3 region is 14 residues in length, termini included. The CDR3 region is CASSIVGGGAFTFF.

The CDR3 here is CAWSPLGQGAEAFF. CDR3 DNA sequence: TGTGCCTGGAGCCCCCTAGGGCAGGGGGCTGAAGCTTTCTTT. The chain combines TRBV30 with TRBJ1-1; 7 nucleotides align to TRBD1. Trimming took 3 bases from V and 6 from J; bases not matched to a gene: 10. In germline, CDR1 is GTSNPN, CDR2 SVGIG (reference sequence). The CDR3 is made up of 14 amino acids.

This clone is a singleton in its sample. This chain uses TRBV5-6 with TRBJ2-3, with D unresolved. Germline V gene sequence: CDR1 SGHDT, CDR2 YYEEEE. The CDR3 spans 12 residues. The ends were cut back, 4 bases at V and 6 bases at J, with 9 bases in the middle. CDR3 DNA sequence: TGTGCCAGCAGCCTCCTACGGGATACGCAGTATTTT. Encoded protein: CASSLLRDTQYF.

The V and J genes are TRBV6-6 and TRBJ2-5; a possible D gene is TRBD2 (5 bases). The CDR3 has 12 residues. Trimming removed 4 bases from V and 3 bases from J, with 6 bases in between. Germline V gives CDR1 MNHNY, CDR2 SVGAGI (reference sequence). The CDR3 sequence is CASSFGKETQYF. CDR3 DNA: TGTGCCAGCAGTTTCGGGAAAGAGACCCAGTACTTC.

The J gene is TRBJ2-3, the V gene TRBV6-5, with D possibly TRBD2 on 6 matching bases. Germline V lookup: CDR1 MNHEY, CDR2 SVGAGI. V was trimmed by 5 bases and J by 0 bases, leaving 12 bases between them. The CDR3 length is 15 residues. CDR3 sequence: CASSAGTLSTDTQYF. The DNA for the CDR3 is TGTGCCAGCAGTGCCGGGACTCTGAGCACAGATACGCAGTATTTT.

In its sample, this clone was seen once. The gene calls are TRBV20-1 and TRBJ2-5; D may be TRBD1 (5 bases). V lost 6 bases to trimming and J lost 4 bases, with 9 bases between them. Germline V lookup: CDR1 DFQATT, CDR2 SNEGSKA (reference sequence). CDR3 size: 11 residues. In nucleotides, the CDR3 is TGCAGTGCAGACAGAAGAGAGACCCAGTACTTC. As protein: CSADRRETQYF.

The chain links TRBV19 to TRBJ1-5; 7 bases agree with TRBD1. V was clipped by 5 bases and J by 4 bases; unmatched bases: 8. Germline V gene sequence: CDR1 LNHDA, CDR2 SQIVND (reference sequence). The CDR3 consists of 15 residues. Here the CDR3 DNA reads TGTGCCAGTAGTGCACTGACAGGGTCAAATCAGCCCCAGCATTTT. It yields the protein CASSALTGSNQPQHF.

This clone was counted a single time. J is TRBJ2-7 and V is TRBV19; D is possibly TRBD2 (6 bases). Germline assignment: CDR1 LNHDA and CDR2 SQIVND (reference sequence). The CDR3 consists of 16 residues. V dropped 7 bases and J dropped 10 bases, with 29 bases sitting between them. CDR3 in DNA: TGTGCCAGTACCCCTGCGGGGAGAGGCCCCGGCGAAGTCCAGTACTTC. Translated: CASTPAGRGPGEVQYF.

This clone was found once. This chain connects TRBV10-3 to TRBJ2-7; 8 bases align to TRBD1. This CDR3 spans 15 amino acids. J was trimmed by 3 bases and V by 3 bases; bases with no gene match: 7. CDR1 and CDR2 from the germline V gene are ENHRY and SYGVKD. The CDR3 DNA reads TGTGCCATCAGTGATCTAGGACAGGGAGGCTACGAGCAGTACTTC. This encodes CAISDLGQGGYEQYF.

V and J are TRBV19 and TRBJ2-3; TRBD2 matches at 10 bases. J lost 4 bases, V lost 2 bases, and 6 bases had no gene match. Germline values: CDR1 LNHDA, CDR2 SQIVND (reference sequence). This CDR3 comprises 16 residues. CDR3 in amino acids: CASSISSSGGADTQYF. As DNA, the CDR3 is TGTGCCAGTAGTATATCTTCTAGCGGGGGCGCAGATACGCAGTATTTT.

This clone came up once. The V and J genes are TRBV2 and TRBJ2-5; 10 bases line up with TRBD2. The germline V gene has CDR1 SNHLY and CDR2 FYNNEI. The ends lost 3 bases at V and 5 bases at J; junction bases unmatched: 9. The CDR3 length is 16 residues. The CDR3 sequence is CASSDIAGGLGETQYF. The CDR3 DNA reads TGTGCCAGCAGTGACATAGCGGGGGGCCTGGGGGAGACCCAGTACTTC.